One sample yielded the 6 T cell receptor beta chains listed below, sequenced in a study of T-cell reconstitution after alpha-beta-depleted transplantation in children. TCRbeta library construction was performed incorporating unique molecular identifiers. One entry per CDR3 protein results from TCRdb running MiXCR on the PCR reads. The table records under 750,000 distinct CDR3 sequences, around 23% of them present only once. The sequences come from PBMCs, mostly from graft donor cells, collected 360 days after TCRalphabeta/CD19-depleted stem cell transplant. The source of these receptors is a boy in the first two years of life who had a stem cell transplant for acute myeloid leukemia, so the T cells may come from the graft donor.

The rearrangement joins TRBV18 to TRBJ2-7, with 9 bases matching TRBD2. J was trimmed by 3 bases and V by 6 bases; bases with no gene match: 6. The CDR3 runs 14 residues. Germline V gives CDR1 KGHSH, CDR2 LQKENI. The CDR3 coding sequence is TGTGCCAGCTCCGGGAGCGGGGGGTTCTACGAGCAGTACGTC. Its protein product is CASSGSGGFYEQYV.

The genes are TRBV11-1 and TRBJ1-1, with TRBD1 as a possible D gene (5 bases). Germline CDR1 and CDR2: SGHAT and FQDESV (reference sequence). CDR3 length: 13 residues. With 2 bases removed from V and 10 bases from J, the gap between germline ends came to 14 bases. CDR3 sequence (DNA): TGTGCCAGCAGCTTACGTGGGGGAGAGGCAGCTTTCTTT. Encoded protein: CASSLRGGEAAFF. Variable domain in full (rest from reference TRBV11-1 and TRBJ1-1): EAEVAQSPRYKITEKSQAVAFWCDPISGHATLYWYRQILGQGPELLVQFQDESVVDDSQLPKDRFSAERLKGVDSTLKIQPAELGDSAMYLCASSLRGGEAAFFGQGTRLTVV.

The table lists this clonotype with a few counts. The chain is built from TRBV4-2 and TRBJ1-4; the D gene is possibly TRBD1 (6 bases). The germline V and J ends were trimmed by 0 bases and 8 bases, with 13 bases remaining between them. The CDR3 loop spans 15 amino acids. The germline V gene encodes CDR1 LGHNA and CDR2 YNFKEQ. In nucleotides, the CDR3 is TGTGCCAGCAGCCAAGATTCCGGGACACCGGAAAAACTGTTTTTT. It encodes CASSQDSGTPEKLFF.

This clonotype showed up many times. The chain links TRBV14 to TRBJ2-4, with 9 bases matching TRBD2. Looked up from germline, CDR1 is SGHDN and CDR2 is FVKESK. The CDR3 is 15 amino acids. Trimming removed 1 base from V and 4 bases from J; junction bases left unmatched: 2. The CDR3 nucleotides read TGTGCCAGCAGCCAAGGACTAGCGGTTAAAAACATTCAGTACTTC. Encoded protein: CASSQGLAVKNIQYF.

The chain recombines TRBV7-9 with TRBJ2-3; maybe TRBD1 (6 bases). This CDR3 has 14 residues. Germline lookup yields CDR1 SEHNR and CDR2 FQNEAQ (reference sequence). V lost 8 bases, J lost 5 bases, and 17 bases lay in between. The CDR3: CASRTPLRGDTQYF. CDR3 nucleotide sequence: TGTGCCAGCCGCACACCGCTCAGGGGAGATACGCAGTATTTT.

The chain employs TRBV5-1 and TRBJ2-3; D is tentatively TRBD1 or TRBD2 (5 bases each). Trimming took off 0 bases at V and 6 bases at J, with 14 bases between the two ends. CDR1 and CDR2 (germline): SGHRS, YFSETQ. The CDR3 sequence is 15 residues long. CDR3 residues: CASSLVEARGDTQYF. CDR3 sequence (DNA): TGCGCCAGCAGCTTGGTCGAGGCTCGGGGCGATACGCAGTATTTT.